This TCR beta chain emerged from a study of blood T cell repertoires in COVID-19. The overall study: Samples of COVID-19 (acute and convalescent) were obtained from the United States, Italy and Spain. PBMCs, B-cell-depleted T cells, or T cells were the source of the cDNA or gDNA that made up the material.

Original methodology: Reference gene primer amplification yielded estimated nucleated cell counts. Data came from immunoSEQ multiplex PCR; TCRdb stores just in-frame clones and leaves some out. V and J calls and clone size come straight from that table; D and trimming were deduced from the DNA. Here the sample spans over 120,000 clones, approximately 86% being singletons. This CDR3 contains 13 residues. The V gene lost 4 bases and the J gene lost 4 bases, with 13 bases spanning the gap. From germline, CDR1 is SQVTM and CDR2 ANQGSEA. The sample comprised peripheral blood. This clonotype was obtained from a woman in her 50s with acute or convalescent COVID-19. The V gene is TRBV29-1, the J gene TRBJ1-2, with D possibly TRBD1 on 5 matching bases. The CDR3 nucleotides read TGCAGCGTTGTAAGGACACTATTCTATGGCTACACCTTC. Protein sequence: CSVVRTLFYGYTF.